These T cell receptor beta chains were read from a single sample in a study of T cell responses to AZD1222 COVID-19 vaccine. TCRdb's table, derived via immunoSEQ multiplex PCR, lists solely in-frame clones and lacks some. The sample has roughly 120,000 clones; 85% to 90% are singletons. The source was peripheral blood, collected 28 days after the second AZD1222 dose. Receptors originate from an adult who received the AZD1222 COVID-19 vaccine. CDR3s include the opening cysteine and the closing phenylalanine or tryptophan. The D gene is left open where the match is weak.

CSPLRGQFF	.	TRBJ2-1	TRBV20-1
CASSLGLAGSQTGELFF	TRBD2	TRBJ2-2	TRBV5-1
CSSEEGGYTF	.	TRBJ1-2	TRBV29-1
CASSLVDKTTDTQYF	.	TRBJ2-3	TRBV11-2
CASSTRPRPMNTEAFF	.	TRBJ1-1	TRBV6-2/TRBV6-3
CASSLETGRIQETQYF	.	TRBJ2-5	TRBV5-1
CASSVGGLSSGNTIYF	.	TRBJ1-3	TRBV9
CASSPYSDNTGELFF	.	TRBJ2-2	TRBV11-3
CASSRDGTYEQYF	.	TRBJ2-7	TRBV7-3
CASSSFRGEKLFF	.	TRBJ1-4	TRBV6-5
CASSLVWGAANTGELFF	.	TRBJ2-2	TRBV7-2
CASSLPFISGRRYEQYF	TRBD2	TRBJ2-7	TRBV3-1/TRBV3-2
CACARTDTVQYF	.	TRBJ2-7	TRBV30
CASSLGVSYDGYTF	.	TRBJ1-2	TRBV11-3
CAWSAGSSGDGTEAFF	.	TRBJ1-1	TRBV30
CAIRREGGVNQPQHF	.	TRBJ1-5	TRBV10-3
CASSLDIAQPQHF	.	TRBJ1-5	TRBV7-2
CASRPVASVSYEQYF	.	TRBJ2-7	TRBV6-5
CAISEGGIREQYF	.	TRBJ2-7	TRBV10-3
CASRERDRFQYF	.	TRBJ2-4	TRBV2
CASSFGSRAREQYF	.	TRBJ2-7	TRBV5-6
CATSSFGRSSYNEQFF	.	TRBJ2-1	TRBV15
CASGPRLGAEAFF	.	TRBJ1-1	TRBV12-5
CASNSGEPTREQYF	TRBD2	TRBJ2-7	TRBV19
CATSRDRNTVGRETQYF	.	TRBJ2-5	TRBV15
CASSYTGTGEAFF	TRBD1	TRBJ1-1	TRBV6-5
CASTSRGYGSGANVLTF	.	TRBJ2-6	TRBV7-2
CAWSWGGSDNEQFF	.	TRBJ2-1	TRBV30
CAWSGQGNTEAFF	TRBD1	TRBJ1-1	TRBV30
CAISEDPGSEAFF	.	TRBJ1-1	TRBV10-3
CASSLSDSPLHF	.	TRBJ1-6	TRBV11-2
CASSPGHTAYEQYF	.	TRBJ2-7	TRBV7-6
CASSQGGSQETQYF	.	TRBJ2-5	TRBV4-3
CASTLRGGALSEAFF	.	TRBJ1-1	TRBV5-6
CASSDWTGLAKNIQYF	TRBD1	TRBJ2-4	TRBV6-1
CASSQVRGSSTDTQYF	.	TRBJ2-3	TRBV14
CASSRGLAGESTYEQYF	TRBD2	TRBJ2-7	TRBV5-1
CASSPGGNSYEQYF	TRBD1	TRBJ2-7	TRBV7-8
CATSRDLGGDEQFF	.	TRBJ2-1	TRBV15
CSASLRTGQGETQYF	TRBD1	TRBJ2-5	TRBV20-1
CASSGGGADTQYF	TRBD2	TRBJ2-3	TRBV11-3
CASSLTGVLQETQYF	TRBD1	TRBJ2-5	TRBV4-1
CASSLRDRGFLEQYF	TRBD1	TRBJ2-7	TRBV6-5
CATSDFIIRGRNTGELFF	TRBD2	TRBJ2-2	TRBV24-1
CASSFGGAGNTEAFF	.	TRBJ1-1	TRBV5-4
CASSQDQSRGYTF	.	TRBJ1-2	TRBV4-1
CASSRTSGQETQYF	TRBD2	TRBJ2-5	TRBV5-1
CASSMTGGFNNEQFF	.	TRBJ2-1	TRBV19
CASSLDREYGYTF	.	TRBJ1-2	TRBV11-2
CASYAGRLHTEAFF	.	TRBJ1-1	TRBV6-5
CASSDGGNEQFF	TRBD2	TRBJ2-1	TRBV7-3
CASSLDLGRWYEQYF	.	TRBJ2-7	TRBV11-2
CASMWGVGNTEAFF	.	TRBJ1-1	TRBV6-5
CASSLALGRVGTEAFF	.	TRBJ1-1	TRBV5-4
CASSPRGGDPSYNEQFF	TRBD2	TRBJ2-1	TRBV5-4
CASSKGRDRVLCEQYF	.	TRBJ2-7	TRBV21-1
CASSEAGTGGLEQYF	TRBD1	TRBJ2-7	TRBV25-1
CSASRLKDTF	.	TRBJ1-2	TRBV20-1